This is a list of T cell receptor beta chains from one sample in a study of blood T cells in healthy people across ages. Using its own MiXCR run on the 5' RACE reads, TCRdb lists one record per CDR3 protein. Altogether roughly 680,000 distinct CDR3 sequences are present, around a fifth being singletons, with the ten largest covering under 4%. Sequenced input: blood. The receptors derive from a man between 65 and 85 years old in good health. Both conserved end residues are part of each CDR3. The order of the fields is V gene, D gene, clone size, J gene, CDR3 DNA, CDR3 protein. A D gene is named only where the DNA matches it firmly. Where a row states a size, it is once, few, many or the class of an expanded clone; other rows omit it.

>TRBV9|-|-|TRBJ2-5
TGTGCCGGCAGCGTAGGGCAGAGCAGGGAGACCCAGTACTTC
CAGSVGQSRETQYF
>TRBV10-3|TRBD2|-|TRBJ2-7
TGTGCCATCAGTGGAAAACGACTAGCGGGCGATTCCTACGAGCAGTACTTC
CAISGKRLAGDSYEQYF
>TRBV5-1|TRBD1|few|TRBJ2-7
TGCGCCAGCAGCTTAAACCGGGACAGGGGATACGAGCAGTACTTC
CASSLNRDRGYEQYF
>TRBV6-5|-|-|TRBJ1-2
TGTGCCAGCAGTGGGGGACGGAACTATGGCTACACCTTC
CASSGGRNYGYTF
>TRBV20-1|TRBD2|-|TRBJ2-3
TGCAGTGCTAGATTTCTAGCGGGAGGTGGGACAGATACGCAGTATTTT
CSARFLAGGGTDTQYF
>TRBV2|TRBD1|-|TRBJ1-4
TGTGCCAGCACCCCAGGGGGCGGGGATGAAAAACTGTTTTTT
CASTPGGGDEKLFF
>TRBV5-1|TRBD1|-|TRBJ1-2
TGCGCCAGCAGCTTGGGGGGACAGGGGCAAGGCTACACCTTC
CASSLGGQGQGYTF
>TRBV20-1|-|-|TRBJ1-2
TGCAGTGCTAGAGATCAGAGGGCTTATGGCTACACCTTC
CSARDQRAYGYTF
>TRBV5-1|TRBD2|few|TRBJ2-3
TGCGCCAGCAGCGCAGGGACTAGCGGGAGTGGAGATACGCAGTATTTT
CASSAGTSGSGDTQYF
>TRBV5-1|TRBD2|many|TRBJ2-7
TGCGCCAGCAGCTTGGGAAGCGGGAGGAGCTCCTACGAGCAGTACTTC
CASSLGSGRSSYEQYF
>TRBV2|-|many|TRBJ2-6
TGTGCCAGCAGTGAAACAGGGTCTGGGGCCAACGTCCTGACTTTC
CASSETGSGANVLTF
>TRBV12-3/TRBV12-4|TRBD1|few|TRBJ2-7
TGTGCCAGCAGGCCGGGACAGGGGCCCTACTACGAGCAGTACTTC
CASRPGQGPYYEQYF
>TRBV20-1|TRBD1|-|TRBJ2-5
TGCAGTGTTCGATCCACCGGGACAGGGGCAGAGACCCAGTACTTC
CSVRSTGTGAETQYF
>TRBV5-5|-|-|TRBJ2-4
TGTGCCAGCAGCTTTGCGGCAGGGGCGACCAAAAACATTCAGTACTTC
CASSFAAGATKNIQYF
>TRBV7-2|-|few|TRBJ2-1
TGTGCCAGCCTTGGGGGGCCGGGCTACAATGAGCAGTTCTTC
CASLGGPGYNEQFF
>TRBV6-1|TRBD2|-|TRBJ2-5
TGTGCCAGCAGTGTTAGCGGGCGCTCCTACGGGCAGTACTTC
CASSVSGRSYGQYF
>TRBV29-1|-|few|TRBJ1-2
TGCAGCTCGACAGCGGACTATGGCTACACCTTC
CSSTADYGYTF
>TRBV5-1|-|few|TRBJ2-5
TGCGCCAACAGCGTAGGAGCTCAAGAGACCCAGTACTTC
CANSVGAQETQYF
>TRBV20-1|-|few|TRBJ2-6
TGCAGTGCAGAGCAAATAGGGGCCAACGTCCTGACTTTC
CSAEQIGANVLTF
>TRBV3-1|-|-|TRBJ2-7
TGTGCCAGCAGCCAAGAACCCTACAGGGAGGGCGAGCAGTACTTC
CASSQEPYREGEQYF
>TRBV20-1|-|-|TRBJ2-7
TGCAGTGCTAGAGCGCCGACGCAATCTCCCTACGAGCAGTACTTC
CSARAPTQSPYEQYF
>TRBV12-3/TRBV12-4|-|-|TRBJ2-7
TGTGCCAGCACCCCAGGAGGTCAGAGCTACGAGCAGTACTTC
CASTPGGQSYEQYF